The entry below describes one T cell receptor (beta chain). J gave up 1 base and V 3 bases, and 5 bases lay outside the gene matches. Germline V gene data show CDR1 as MGHRA and CDR2 as YSYEKL. The CDR3 is made up of 15 amino acids. This sample is part of a study of shared T cell receptors in the human thymus. Produced via immunoSEQ multiplex PCR; TCRdb's table is partial and in-frame only. The sample includes some 760,000 clones, 70% to 90% of them seen just once. This sample also appeared in a second study, on human thymus T cells.

This TCR derives from a girl younger than two with a congenital heart defect. Material for sequencing was thymocytes. The chain couples TRBV4-1 to TRBJ1-1, with TRBD1 matching 7 bases. This CDR3 reads CASSHPDRENTEAFF. The DNA of the CDR3 is TGCGCCAGCAGCCACCCCGACAGGGAGAACACTGAAGCTTTCTTT.